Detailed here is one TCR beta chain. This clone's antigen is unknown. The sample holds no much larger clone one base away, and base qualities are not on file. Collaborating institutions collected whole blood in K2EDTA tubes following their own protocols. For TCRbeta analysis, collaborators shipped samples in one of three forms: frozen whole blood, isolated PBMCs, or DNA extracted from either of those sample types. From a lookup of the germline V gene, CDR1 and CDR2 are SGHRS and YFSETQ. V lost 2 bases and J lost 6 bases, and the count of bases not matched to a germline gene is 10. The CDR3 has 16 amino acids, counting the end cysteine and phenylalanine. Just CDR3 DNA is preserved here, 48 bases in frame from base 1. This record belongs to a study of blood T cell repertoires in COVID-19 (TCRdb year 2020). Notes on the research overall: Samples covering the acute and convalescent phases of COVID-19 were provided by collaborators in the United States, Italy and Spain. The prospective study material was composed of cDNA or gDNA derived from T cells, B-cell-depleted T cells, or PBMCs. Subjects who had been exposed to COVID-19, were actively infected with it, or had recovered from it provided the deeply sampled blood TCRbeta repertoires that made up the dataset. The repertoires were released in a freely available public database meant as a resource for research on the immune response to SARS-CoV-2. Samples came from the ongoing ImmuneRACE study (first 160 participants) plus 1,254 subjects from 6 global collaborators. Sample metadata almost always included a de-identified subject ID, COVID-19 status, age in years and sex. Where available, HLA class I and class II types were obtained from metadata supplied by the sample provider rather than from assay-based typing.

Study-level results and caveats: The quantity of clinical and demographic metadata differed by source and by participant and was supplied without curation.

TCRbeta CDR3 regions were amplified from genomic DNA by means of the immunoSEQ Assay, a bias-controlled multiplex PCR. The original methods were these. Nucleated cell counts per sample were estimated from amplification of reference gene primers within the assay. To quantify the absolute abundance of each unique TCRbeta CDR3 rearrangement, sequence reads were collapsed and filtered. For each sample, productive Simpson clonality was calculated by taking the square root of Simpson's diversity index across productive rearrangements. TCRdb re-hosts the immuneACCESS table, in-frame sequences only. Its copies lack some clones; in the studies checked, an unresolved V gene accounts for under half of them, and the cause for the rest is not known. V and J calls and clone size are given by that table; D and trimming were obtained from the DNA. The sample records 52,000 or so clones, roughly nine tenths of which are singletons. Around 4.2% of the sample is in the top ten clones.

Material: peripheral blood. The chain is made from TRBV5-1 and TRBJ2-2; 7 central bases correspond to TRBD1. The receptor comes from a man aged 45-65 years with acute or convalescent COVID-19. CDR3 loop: CASSFPNAGGPGELFF. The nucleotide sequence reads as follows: TGCGCCAGCAGCTTCCCAAATGCAGGGGGTCCCGGGGAGCTGTTTTTT.